What follows is one T cell receptor beta chain and its context. Its antigen is unidentified. This sample was taken from a study of T cell responses to AZD1222 COVID-19 vaccine. Study-level points and caveats: Distributed over spike, vaccine-associated CD4 TCRs predominated at 160-218 and 743-854. Unmutated variant regions reportedly attract nearly half of all spike-specific TCRs. Spike-specific TCR repertoires showed rising breadth and depth after two AZD1222 doses.

The CDR3 consists of 13 residues. Trimming took 0 bases from V and 6 from J, leaving 6 bases between them. Germline V lookup: CDR1 LGHNA, CDR2 YNFKEQ. TCRdb keeps only in-frame clones here, not all; method: immunoSEQ multiplex PCR. The table lists fewer than 120,000 clones, roughly 92% of them singletons. This chain joins TRBV4-2 and TRBJ1-3; D is unclear. The sample here was peripheral blood, taken 28 days after the second AZD1222 dose. The TCR sequence derives from an adult who received the AZD1222 COVID-19 vaccine. Here the CDR3 DNA reads TGTGCCAGCAGCCAAGAGTCCGCAAACACCATATATTTT. Its protein is CASSQESANTIYF.